This section outlines one T cell receptor beta chain sequence together with its context. The target antigen is unknown. These data belong to a study of OX40 agonist ivuxolimab in advanced cancers. It was autoimmune disease history or systemic immunosuppression that excluded patients. The CDR3 loop spans 15 amino acids. The V gene end was trimmed by 4 bases and the J gene end by 0 bases; junction bases not matched to a gene: 2. From germline, CDR1 is MNHNS and CDR2 SASEGT. The data were produced by immunoSEQ multiplex PCR, yet TCRdb's version contains in-frame clones alone and is incomplete. The sample consists of tens of thousands of clones, 91% of them appearing once. Findings and limits, study-wide: Relative to CD4+ cells, CD8+ T cells on average had more expanded clones. Some of the nonresponding patients also showed low levels of normalized T-cell clonal expansion. Partial responders treated at 0.1-3.0 mg/kg exhibited clonal expansion among the lowest measured.

The sample here was CD4+ or CD8+ T cells sorted from blood, taken in a trial of the OX40 agonist ivuxolimab. The clonotype was recovered from an adult with an advanced solid tumor such as melanoma, head and neck, liver or kidney cancer. V is TRBV6-1 and J is TRBJ2-2; 7 nucleotides match TRBD2. Here the CDR3 reads CASSGTSANTGELFF. The CDR3 DNA reads as TGTGCCAGCAGTGGTACTAGCGCGAACACCGGGGAGCTGTTTTTT.